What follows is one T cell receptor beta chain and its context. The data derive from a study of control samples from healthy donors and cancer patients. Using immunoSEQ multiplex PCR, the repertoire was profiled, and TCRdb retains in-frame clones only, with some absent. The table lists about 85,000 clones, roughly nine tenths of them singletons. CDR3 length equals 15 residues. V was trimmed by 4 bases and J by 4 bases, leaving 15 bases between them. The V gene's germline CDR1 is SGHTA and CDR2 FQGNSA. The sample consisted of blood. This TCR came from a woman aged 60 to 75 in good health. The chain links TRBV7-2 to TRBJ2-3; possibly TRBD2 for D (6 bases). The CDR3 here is CASSSNLASPDTQYF. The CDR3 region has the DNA TGTGCCAGCAGCTCGAATCTAGCGTCCCCAGATACGCAGTATTTT.